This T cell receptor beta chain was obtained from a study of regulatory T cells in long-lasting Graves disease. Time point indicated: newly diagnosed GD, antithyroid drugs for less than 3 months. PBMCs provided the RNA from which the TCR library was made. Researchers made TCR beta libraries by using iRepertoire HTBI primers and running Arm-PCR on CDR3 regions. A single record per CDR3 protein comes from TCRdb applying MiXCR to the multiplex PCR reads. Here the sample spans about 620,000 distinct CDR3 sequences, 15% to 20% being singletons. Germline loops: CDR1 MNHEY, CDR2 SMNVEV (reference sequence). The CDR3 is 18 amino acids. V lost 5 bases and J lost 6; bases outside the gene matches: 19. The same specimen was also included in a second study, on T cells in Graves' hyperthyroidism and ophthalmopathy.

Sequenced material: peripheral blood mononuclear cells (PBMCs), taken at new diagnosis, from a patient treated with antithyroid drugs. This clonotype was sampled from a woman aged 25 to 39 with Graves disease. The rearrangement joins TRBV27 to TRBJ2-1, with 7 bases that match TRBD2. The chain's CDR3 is CASSPPSFGTKSFNEQFF. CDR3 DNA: TGTGCCAGCAGTCCCCCATCTTTCGGGACTAAAAGTTTCAATGAGCAGTTCTTC.